A selection of T cell receptor beta chains follows, all from one sample in a study of blood T cell repertoires in COVID-19. Data came from immunoSEQ multiplex PCR; TCRdb stores just in-frame clones and leaves some out. Here the sample spans approximately 290,000 clones, about 93% being singletons. The material sequenced was PBMCs or T cells enriched from blood (not recorded which). The receptors come from a woman aged 30 to 39 who had recovered from COVID-19. The CDR3 runs from the conserved cysteine through the conserved F or W. Fields, in order: D gene, clone size, J gene, V gene, CDR3 DNA, CDR3 protein. The D gene is left open where the match is weak. The size entry is marked missing in some rows and otherwise reads once, few, many or a size class.

d_call: .; clone_size: .; j_call: TRBJ2-3; v_call: TRBV11-2; cdr3_nt: TGTGCCAGCAGCTTAGAAAACAGGGTGGGCACAGATACGCAGTATTTT; cdr3_aa: CASSLENRVGTDTQYF
d_call: TRBD1; clone_size: once; j_call: TRBJ2-7; v_call: TRBV29-1; cdr3_nt: TGCAGCGTTGAGGTGGGACAGGGTTACGAGCAGTACTTC; cdr3_aa: CSVEVGQGYEQYF
d_call: .; clone_size: once; j_call: TRBJ1-2; v_call: TRBV29-1; cdr3_nt: TGCAGCGTTGAAGGGGGCAGGGTTGGGGACTATGGCTACACCTTC; cdr3_aa: CSVEGGRVGDYGYTF
d_call: .; clone_size: once; j_call: TRBJ2-7; v_call: TRBV27; cdr3_nt: TGTGCCAGCAGTCCTCCCGGCTACGAGCAGTACTTC; cdr3_aa: CASSPPGYEQYF
d_call: TRBD1; clone_size: .; j_call: TRBJ2-4; v_call: TRBV7-8; cdr3_nt: TGTGCCAGCAGCTTAGTGACAGGGCTGGACATTCAGTACTTC; cdr3_aa: CASSLVTGLDIQYF
d_call: TRBD2; clone_size: .; j_call: TRBJ2-1; v_call: TRBV19; cdr3_nt: TGTGCCAGTAGTATCACTAGCGGGGTAAATGAGCAGTTCTTC; cdr3_aa: CASSITSGVNEQFF
d_call: .; clone_size: .; j_call: TRBJ1-4; v_call: TRBV2; cdr3_nt: TGTGCCAGCAGTGTGGAACAGGGTCATGAAAAACTGTTTTTT; cdr3_aa: CASSVEQGHEKLFF
d_call: .; clone_size: .; j_call: TRBJ2-3; v_call: TRBV6-1; cdr3_nt: TGTGCCAGCAGTGAGCAGAGGGGGGGCTTTCCAGATACGCAGTATTTT; cdr3_aa: CASSEQRGGFPDTQYF
d_call: .; clone_size: .; j_call: TRBJ2-3; v_call: TRBV7-2; cdr3_nt: TGTGCCAGCAGGAAAGACAGGACCCCCAGGGATACGCAGTATTTT; cdr3_aa: CASRKDRTPRDTQYF
d_call: .; clone_size: .; j_call: TRBJ2-1; v_call: TRBV6-2/TRBV6-3; cdr3_nt: TGTGCCAGCAGCGCTCAAATGCGGCGGAACTACAATGAGCAGTTCTTC; cdr3_aa: CASSAQMRRNYNEQFF
d_call: TRBD1; clone_size: few; j_call: TRBJ2-5; v_call: TRBV27; cdr3_nt: TGTGCCAGCAGTCCTGGGGACAGGGGGCTTGAGACCCAGTACTTC; cdr3_aa: CASSPGDRGLETQYF
d_call: TRBD1; clone_size: once; j_call: TRBJ2-2; v_call: TRBV15; cdr3_nt: TGTGCCACCAGCAGGACAGGGGTAGAAACCGGGGAGCTGTTTTTT; cdr3_aa: CATSRTGVETGELFF
d_call: TRBD1; clone_size: .; j_call: TRBJ2-1; v_call: TRBV2; cdr3_nt: TGTGCCAGCTCCCCAAGCCCTATGGACAGGGGACACGAGCAGTTCTTC; cdr3_aa: CASSPSPMDRGHEQFF
d_call: TRBD2; clone_size: .; j_call: TRBJ2-5; v_call: TRBV4-3; cdr3_nt: TGCGCCAGCAGCCTCCGACTAGCGGGCCAAGAGACCCAGTACTTC; cdr3_aa: CASSLRLAGQETQYF
d_call: TRBD2; clone_size: .; j_call: TRBJ2-3; v_call: TRBV13; cdr3_nt: TGTGCCAGCAGCCTACTAGCGGGAGGGACGAGCACAGATACGCAGTATTTT; cdr3_aa: CASSLLAGGTSTDTQYF
d_call: TRBD2; clone_size: once; j_call: TRBJ2-1; v_call: TRBV9; cdr3_nt: TGTGCCAGCAGCCCCCGTTTAGCGGGAGTAGGTAATGAGCAGTTCTTC; cdr3_aa: CASSPRLAGVGNEQFF
d_call: TRBD1; clone_size: .; j_call: TRBJ2-2; v_call: TRBV28; cdr3_nt: TGTGCCAGCACAACAGGGGCCGGGGAGCTGTTTTTT; cdr3_aa: CASTTGAGELFF
d_call: .; clone_size: .; j_call: TRBJ2-6; v_call: TRBV5-1; cdr3_nt: TGCGCCAGCAGCTTGGTACAAGACTCTGGGGCCAACGTCCTGACTTTC; cdr3_aa: CASSLVQDSGANVLTF
d_call: TRBD2; clone_size: .; j_call: TRBJ2-3; v_call: TRBV28; cdr3_nt: TGTGCCAGCACCCCCGGGGGGGTTCTTAGCACAGATACGCAGTATTTT; cdr3_aa: CASTPGGVLSTDTQYF
d_call: TRBD2; clone_size: .; j_call: TRBJ2-2; v_call: TRBV14; cdr3_nt: TGTGCCAGCAGCGAGTTGCCCTTGGCGGGAGGTACCGGGGAGCTGTTTTTT; cdr3_aa: CASSELPLAGGTGELFF
d_call: .; clone_size: .; j_call: TRBJ2-7; v_call: TRBV2; cdr3_nt: TGTGCCAGCAGGTCTACAGCTTCCTACGAGCAGTACTTC; cdr3_aa: CASRSTASYEQYF
d_call: .; clone_size: .; j_call: TRBJ1-5; v_call: TRBV30; cdr3_nt: TGTGCCTGGAGACAGGGCCAGGATCAGCCCCAGCATTTT; cdr3_aa: CAWRQGQDQPQHF
d_call: TRBD1; clone_size: .; j_call: TRBJ1-2; v_call: TRBV6-2/TRBV6-3; cdr3_nt: TGTGCCAGCAGTTCTCCCTCGGACAGGAACTATGGCTACACCTTC; cdr3_aa: CASSSPSDRNYGYTF
d_call: TRBD2; clone_size: .; j_call: TRBJ2-7; v_call: TRBV27; cdr3_nt: TGTGCCAGCCATTCGGGGGGACTAGCGGGAGGAGAGCAGTACTTC; cdr3_aa: CASHSGGLAGGEQYF
d_call: .; clone_size: .; j_call: TRBJ2-1; v_call: TRBV20-1; cdr3_nt: TGCAGTGCTAGTCCCAGTTACAATGAGCAGTTCTTC; cdr3_aa: CSASPSYNEQFF
d_call: TRBD2; clone_size: .; j_call: TRBJ2-1; v_call: TRBV19; cdr3_nt: TGTGCCAGTAGGCCCGGGACTAGCGGCTACAATGAGCAGTTCTTC; cdr3_aa: CASRPGTSGYNEQFF
d_call: TRBD1; clone_size: .; j_call: TRBJ1-2; v_call: TRBV28; cdr3_nt: TGTGCCAGCAGTTTAACCGGGACAGCATCAAACTATGGCTACACCTTC; cdr3_aa: CASSLTGTASNYGYTF
d_call: TRBD1; clone_size: .; j_call: TRBJ1-4; v_call: TRBV7-9; cdr3_nt: TGTGCCAGCAGCACGGACAGGGGAGGTGAAAAACTGTTTTTT; cdr3_aa: CASSTDRGGEKLFF
d_call: .; clone_size: .; j_call: TRBJ2-7; v_call: TRBV7-3; cdr3_nt: TGTGCCAGCAGCTTAAGCAGGGACTACGAGCAGTACTTC; cdr3_aa: CASSLSRDYEQYF
d_call: TRBD2; clone_size: .; j_call: TRBJ2-1; v_call: TRBV15; cdr3_nt: TGTGCCACCAGCAGATGGATCGGGCTAGCGGGAGGAATGAAGGTTGAGCAGTTCTTC; cdr3_aa: CATSRWIGLAGGMKVEQFF
d_call: .; clone_size: .; j_call: TRBJ2-7; v_call: TRBV18; cdr3_nt: TGTGCCAGCTCACCAGGAGGCCTCTACGAGCAGTACTTC; cdr3_aa: CASSPGGLYEQYF
d_call: .; clone_size: .; j_call: TRBJ2-1; v_call: TRBV7-2; cdr3_nt: TGTGCCAGCAGCTCAGCACAGGGCACCCTCAAAGGGAATGAGCAGTTCTTC; cdr3_aa: CASSSAQGTLKGNEQFF
d_call: TRBD2; clone_size: .; j_call: TRBJ2-1; v_call: TRBV2; cdr3_nt: TGTGCCAGCGTCGCCCTCTTTAGCGGGAGGGGTAATGAGCAGTTCTTC; cdr3_aa: CASVALFSGRGNEQFF
d_call: .; clone_size: once; j_call: TRBJ2-7; v_call: TRBV10-3; cdr3_nt: TGTGCCATCAGTGACTTCCAGGGAAGGACATACGAGCAGTACTTC; cdr3_aa: CAISDFQGRTYEQYF
d_call: .; clone_size: .; j_call: TRBJ1-4; v_call: TRBV9; cdr3_nt: TGTGCCAGCAGCGTAGGTGAGGGATTTTGGGAAAAACTGTTTTTT; cdr3_aa: CASSVGEGFWEKLFF
d_call: TRBD1; clone_size: .; j_call: TRBJ1-4; v_call: TRBV18; cdr3_nt: TGTGCCAGCTCACCTCGGCCAGGGGGTTGGGAAAAACTGTTTTTT; cdr3_aa: CASSPRPGGWEKLFF
d_call: .; clone_size: .; j_call: TRBJ2-3; v_call: TRBV5-1; cdr3_nt: TGCGCCAGCAGCGGGCAGGGTTACACAGATACGCAGTATTTT; cdr3_aa: CASSGQGYTDTQYF
d_call: .; clone_size: .; j_call: TRBJ1-1; v_call: TRBV4-2; cdr3_nt: TGTGCCAGCAGCCAAGACGGGGGGACTGAAGCTTTCTTT; cdr3_aa: CASSQDGGTEAFF
d_call: TRBD1; clone_size: .; j_call: TRBJ2-7; v_call: TRBV28; cdr3_nt: TGTGCCAGCAGGTGGACAGGCAGCTCCTACGAGCAGTACTTC; cdr3_aa: CASRWTGSSYEQYF